This entry lists 9 T cell receptor beta chains sequenced from one sample in a study of blood T cell repertoires in COVID-19. Assay used: immunoSEQ multiplex PCR; TCRdb lists only in-frame clones, some missing. The sample holds about 120,000 clones, around 81% seen once. The sample taken for sequencing was peripheral blood. The receptor set was obtained from a woman in her forties or fifties with acute or convalescent COVID-19.

This sequence joins TRBV9 and TRBJ1-6, with a possible D match to TRBD1 (6 bases). Germline V gene lookup returns CDR1 SGDLS and CDR2 YYNGEE. This CDR3 has 15 amino acids. V gave up 2 bases and J gave up 7 bases, with 13 bases separating them. CDR3 sequence: CASSVLDSRNSPLHF. The DNA of the CDR3 is TGTGCCAGCAGCGTCCTGGACAGCAGAAATTCACCCCTCCACTTT.

The chain couples TRBV7-9 to TRBJ2-3; 9 bases are shared with TRBD2. CDR3 length: 15 residues. The germline gives CDR1 SEHNR, CDR2 FQNEAQ (reference sequence). After removal of 5 bases from V and 5 bases from J, the junction contained 8 bases not matched to a gene. CDR3 region: CASSLTSGPRDTQYF. The CDR3 region has the DNA TGTGCCAGCAGCCTTACTAGCGGGCCTCGAGATACGCAGTATTTT.

This clone has just a few counts. The chain joins TRBV10-3 to TRBJ1-2; no definite D call. The germline V and J ends were trimmed by 10 bases and 13 bases, with 22 bases remaining between them. This CDR3 is built from 12 residues. The germline gives CDR1 ENHRY, CDR2 SYGVKD. The CDR3 DNA follows: TGTGCCACCAATCACGGAGACCGAAGTAGCACCTTC. Translated: CATNHGDRSSTF.

V gene TRBV7-2 combines with J gene TRBJ2-1, with D perhaps matching TRBD1 (5 bases). Looked up from germline, CDR1 is SGHTA and CDR2 is FQGNSA. The CDR3 is 13 residues long. V was clipped by 6 bases and J by 8 bases, with 14 bases between them. The CDR3 DNA follows: TGTGCCAGCAGATGGAATAGGGGCCATGAGCAGTTCTTC. Translated: CASRWNRGHEQFF.

In nucleotides, the CDR3 is TGTGCCAGCAGCAACGCAGGCGCTTCTGGAAACACCATATATTTT. Amino acids: CASSNAGASGNTIYF. The chain links TRBV7-2 to TRBJ1-3; the D is unclear. The CDR3 covers 15 residues. In germline, CDR1 is SGHTA, CDR2 FQGNSA. V lost 5 bases and J 1 base, leaving 12 bases between the germline ends.

The rearrangement uses TRBV19 and TRBJ2-7; D possibly corresponds to TRBD2 (6 bases). V was clipped by 7 bases and J by 5 bases, with 27 bases between them. CDR3 length equals 17 residues. Germline V gene sequence: CDR1 LNHDA, CDR2 SQIVND (reference sequence). The CDR3 nucleotides read TGTGCCAGTACCACTAGGGCGGGATCGGGCGCGATCGACGAGCAGTACTTC. It specifies CASTTRAGSGAIDEQYF.

V and J are TRBV3-1 (or the pseudogene TRBV3-2) and TRBJ1-1; weak D call: TRBD1 (6 bases). The CDR3 has 14 residues. CDR1 LGHDT and CDR2 YNNKEL come from the germline V gene (reference sequence). The V gene lost 0 bases and the J gene lost 7 bases, with 12 bases spanning the gap. DNA of the CDR3: TGTGCCAGCAGCCAAGATGGGGGCGGATTTGAAGCTTTCTTT. Amino acids: CASSQDGGGFEAFF.

This rearrangement joins TRBV15 to TRBJ2-3; no firm D call. This CDR3 has 13 residues. Germline assignment: CDR1 LNHNV and CDR2 YYDKDF (reference sequence). Trimming took 1 base from V and 4 from J, leaving 6 bases between them. The CDR3 protein is CATSRVVPDTQYF. The CDR3 region has the DNA TGTGCCACCAGCAGAGTCGTTCCAGATACGCAGTATTTT.

This chain joins TRBV5-1 and TRBJ2-5; possible D gene TRBD1, 6 bases. Trimming removed 4 bases at V and 0 bases at J, with 19 bases between. The CDR3 is 17 residues long. Germline V gives CDR1 SGHRS, CDR2 YFSETQ. The CDR3 coding sequence is TGCGCCAGCAGCCCTGGGACATACCTCACGTACCAAGAGACCCAGTACTTC. Amino acid sequence: CASSPGTYLTYQETQYF.